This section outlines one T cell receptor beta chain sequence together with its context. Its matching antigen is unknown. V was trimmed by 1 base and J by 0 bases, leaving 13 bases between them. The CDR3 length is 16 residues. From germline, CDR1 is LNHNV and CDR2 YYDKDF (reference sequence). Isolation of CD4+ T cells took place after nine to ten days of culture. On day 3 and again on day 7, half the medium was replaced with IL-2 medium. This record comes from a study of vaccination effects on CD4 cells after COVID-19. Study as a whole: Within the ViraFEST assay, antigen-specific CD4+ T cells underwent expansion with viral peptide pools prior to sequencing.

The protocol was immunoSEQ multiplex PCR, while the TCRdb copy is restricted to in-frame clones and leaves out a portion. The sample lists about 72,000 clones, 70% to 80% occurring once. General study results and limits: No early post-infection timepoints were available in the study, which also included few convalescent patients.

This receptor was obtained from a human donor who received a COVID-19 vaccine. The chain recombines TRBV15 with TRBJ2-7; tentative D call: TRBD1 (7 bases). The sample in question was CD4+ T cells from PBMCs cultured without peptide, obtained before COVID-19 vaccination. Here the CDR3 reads CATSRAGGGPSYEQYV. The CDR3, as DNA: TGTGCCACCAGCAGAGCTGGAGGGGGCCCCTCCTACGAGCAGTACGTC.